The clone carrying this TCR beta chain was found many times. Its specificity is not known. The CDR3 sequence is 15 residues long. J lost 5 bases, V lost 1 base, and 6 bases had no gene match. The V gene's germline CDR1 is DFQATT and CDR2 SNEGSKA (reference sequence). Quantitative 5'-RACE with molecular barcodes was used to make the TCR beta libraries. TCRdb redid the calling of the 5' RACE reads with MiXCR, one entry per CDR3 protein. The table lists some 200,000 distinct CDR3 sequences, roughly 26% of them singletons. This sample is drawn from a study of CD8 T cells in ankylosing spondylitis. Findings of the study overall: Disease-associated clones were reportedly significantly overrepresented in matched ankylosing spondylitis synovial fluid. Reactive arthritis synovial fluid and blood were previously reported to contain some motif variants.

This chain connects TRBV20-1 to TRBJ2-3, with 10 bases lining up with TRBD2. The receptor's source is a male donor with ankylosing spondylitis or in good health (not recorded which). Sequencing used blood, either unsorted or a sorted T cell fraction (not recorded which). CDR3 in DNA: TGCAGTGCTAGAGTGGTAGCGGGAGGTAGAGATACGCAGTATTTT. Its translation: CSARVVAGGRDTQYF.